These T cell receptor beta chains were read from a single sample in a study of cytomegalovirus exposure and HLA in healthy donors. TCRdb's table, derived via immunoSEQ multiplex PCR, lists solely in-frame clones and lacks some. The sample records roughly 120,000 clones, 76% being singletons. Material for sequencing was PBMCs. Every receptor here comes from a man over 45 in good health and CMV-seropositive. CDR3s include the opening cysteine and the closing phenylalanine or tryptophan. Fields, in order: clone size, J gene, D gene, V gene, CDR3 DNA, CDR3 protein. A D gene is named only where the DNA matches it firmly. Where a row states a size, it is once, few, many or the class of an expanded clone; other rows omit it.

. | TRBJ2-2 | . | TRBV5-8 | TGTGCCAGCAGCTTTTTCACCGGGACTCCATCTCACGGGGAGCTGTTTTTT | CASSFFTGTPSHGELFF
. | TRBJ2-2 | TRBD1 | TRBV2 | TGTGCCAGCAACTATGGACAGGAACCAACCGGGGAGCTGTTTTTT | CASNYGQEPTGELFF
few | TRBJ2-7 | TRBD2 | TRBV5-1 | TGCGCCAGCAGCCTCCTAGCGGGACCGGGGCCCTCCTACGAGCAGTACTTC | CASSLLAGPGPSYEQYF
. | TRBJ1-6 | TRBD1 | TRBV7-9 | TGTGCCAGCAGCTCAGTGGGACAGAAAGGTTCACCCCTCCACTTT | CASSSVGQKGSPLHF
. | TRBJ1-3 | TRBD1 | TRBV5-1 | TGCGCCAGCAGTCCTTTGGGGACAGGGATCGCAAACACCATATATTTT | CASSPLGTGIANTIYF
few | TRBJ2-2 | . | TRBV6-1 | TGTGCCAGCAGTGATTTTCAGACGAACACCGGGGAGCTGTTTTTT | CASSDFQTNTGELFF
. | TRBJ2-5 | . | TRBV7-9 | TGTGCCAGCAGCACCCAGGCTAGCCGGACCCAGTACTTC | CASSTQASRTQYF
few | TRBJ2-1 | . | TRBV11-2 | TGTGCCAGCAGCTTAGAGGTTCCTCTAAGCTCCTACAATGAGCAGTTCTTC | CASSLEVPLSSYNEQFF
. | TRBJ2-7 | . | TRBV21-1 | TGTGCCAGCAGCAAAAAAGGGACAGGGAGCTCCTACGAGCAGTACTTC | CASSKKGTGSSYEQYF
. | TRBJ2-5 | . | TRBV7-2 | TGTGCCAGCAGTGTCAGGACAGCCCAAGAGACCCAGTACTTC | CASSVRTAQETQYF
. | TRBJ2-7 | TRBD2 | TRBV5-1 | TGCGCCAGCAGCTTCCTAGCGGGCCGGGACTACGAGCAGTACTTC | CASSFLAGRDYEQYF
. | TRBJ2-1 | TRBD1 | TRBV19 | TGTGCCAGTAGTTCGACAGGGGGTCTTTCCTACAATGAGCAGTTCTTC | CASSSTGGLSYNEQFF
. | TRBJ2-5 | . | TRBV2 | TGTGCCAGCAGTGAGGCGACAGGGAGGGAGACCCAGTACTTC | CASSEATGRETQYF
. | TRBJ2-7 | . | TRBV9 | TGTGCCAGCAGCGTAGCGGGTCAGTCTAACGAGCAGTACTTC | CASSVAGQSNEQYF
. | TRBJ2-7 | TRBD1 | TRBV6-5 | TGTGCCACCAACCGGGGGACAGGGAAGGGCGAGCAGTACTTC | CATNRGTGKGEQYF
. | TRBJ1-1 | TRBD1 | TRBV5-1 | TGCGCCAGCAGCTCTCGGGACAGGGGGGCCTTTGAAGCTTTCTTT | CASSSRDRGAFEAFF
. | TRBJ2-5 | TRBD2 | TRBV5-1 | TGCGCCAGCAGCTTCCTTCCGGGACTAGCACAAGAGACCCAGTACTTC | CASSFLPGLAQETQYF
. | TRBJ2-1 | TRBD2 | TRBV14 | TGTGCCAGCAGCCCAAGGACAGCGGGAGTCAATGAGCAGTTCTTC | CASSPRTAGVNEQFF
. | TRBJ1-2 | TRBD1 | TRBV7-9 | TGTGCCAGCAGCTTCGGGACAGCTAACTATGGCTACACCTTC | CASSFGTANYGYTF
. | TRBJ1-2 | TRBD1 | TRBV7-2 | TGTGCCAGCAGCTTAGCCCAGCCGGGACAGAGCTATGGCTACACCTTC | CASSLAQPGQSYGYTF
. | TRBJ2-3 | . | TRBV4-1 | TGCGCCAGCAGCCCCCGAGGCGGGCCTTTAGATACGCAGTATTTT | CASSPRGGPLDTQYF
. | TRBJ1-2 | . | TRBV28 | TGTGCCGCCAGGGGTTATGGCTACACCTTC | CAARGYGYTF
. | TRBJ1-4 | TRBD1 | TRBV2 | TGTGCCAGCAATGAAGGGACAGGAGATGAAAAACTGTTTTTT | CASNEGTGDEKLFF
. | TRBJ2-6 | TRBD1 | TRBV5-4 | TGTGCCAGCAGCAAGGACAGGGAATCTGGGGCCAACGTCCTGACTTTC | CASSKDRESGANVLTF
. | TRBJ2-3 | . | TRBV7-2 | TGTGCCAGCAGCTCCTCCGGGACAGATACGCAGTATTTT | CASSSSGTDTQYF
. | TRBJ2-1 | TRBD2 | TRBV13 | TGTGCCAGCAGTCACACGGGACTAGCGGATGTCAATGAGCAGTTCTTC | CASSHTGLADVNEQFF
. | TRBJ2-7 | . | TRBV9 | TGTGCCAGCAGCGTATCCGGGGGGACACACTACGAGCAGTACTTC | CASSVSGGTHYEQYF
. | TRBJ2-7 | . | TRBV5-4 | TGTGCCAGCAGCTGGGGTGGGGGACACCTCACCTCCTACGAGCAGTACTTC | CASSWGGGHLTSYEQYF
. | TRBJ2-7 | TRBD2 | TRBV19 | TGTGCCAGTAGTTCCCGTGGTAGCGGGGTCCCACACGAGCAGTACTTC | CASSSRGSGVPHEQYF
. | TRBJ1-5 | . | TRBV6-1 | TGTGCCAGCAGTGAACTAGGGGCTGGCAATCAGCCCCAGCATTTT | CASSELGAGNQPQHF
few | TRBJ1-5 | . | TRBV6-5 | TGTGCCAGCAGCAGATCCGTCGGGAGGCCCCAGCATTTT | CASSRSVGRPQHF
. | TRBJ2-2 | TRBD1 | TRBV15 | TGTGCCACCAGCAGAGAGAAGATTAGTTGGACAGGGGGCCCCGGGGAGCTGTTTTTT | CATSREKISWTGGPGELFF